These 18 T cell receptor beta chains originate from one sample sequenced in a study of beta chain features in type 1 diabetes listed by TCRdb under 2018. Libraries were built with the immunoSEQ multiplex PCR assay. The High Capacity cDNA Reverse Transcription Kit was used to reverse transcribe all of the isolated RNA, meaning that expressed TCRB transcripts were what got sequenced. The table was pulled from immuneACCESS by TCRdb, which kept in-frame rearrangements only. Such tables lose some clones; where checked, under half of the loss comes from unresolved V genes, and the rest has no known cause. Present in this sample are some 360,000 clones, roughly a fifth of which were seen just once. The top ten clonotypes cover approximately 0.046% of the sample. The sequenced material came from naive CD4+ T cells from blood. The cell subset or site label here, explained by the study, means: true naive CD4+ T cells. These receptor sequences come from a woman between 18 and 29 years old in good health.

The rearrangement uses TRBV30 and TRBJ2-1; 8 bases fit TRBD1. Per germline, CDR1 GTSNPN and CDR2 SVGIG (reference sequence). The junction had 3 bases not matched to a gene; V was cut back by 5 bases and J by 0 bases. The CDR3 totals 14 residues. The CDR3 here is CAWETGGSYNEQFF. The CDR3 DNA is TGTGCCTGGGAAACAGGGGGCTCCTACAATGAGCAGTTCTTC.

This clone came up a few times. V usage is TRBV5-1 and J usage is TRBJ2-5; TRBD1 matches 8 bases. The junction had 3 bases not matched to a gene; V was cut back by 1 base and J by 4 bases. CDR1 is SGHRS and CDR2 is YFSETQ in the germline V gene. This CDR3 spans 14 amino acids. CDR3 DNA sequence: TGCGCCAGCAGCTTGACTACAGGGGGAGAGACCCAGTACTTC. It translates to CASSLTTGGETQYF.

The CDR3 spells CAWSQGANTGELFF. The CDR3 nucleotides read TGTGCCTGGAGTCAGGGCGCGAACACCGGGGAGCTGTTTTTT. The V call is TRBV30, the J call TRBJ2-2, with D perhaps matching TRBD1 (5 bases). Trimming cost V 2 bases and J 0 bases, with 7 bases left between them. CDR1 and CDR2 from the germline V gene are GTSNPN and SVGIG (reference sequence). The CDR3 is 14 amino acids.

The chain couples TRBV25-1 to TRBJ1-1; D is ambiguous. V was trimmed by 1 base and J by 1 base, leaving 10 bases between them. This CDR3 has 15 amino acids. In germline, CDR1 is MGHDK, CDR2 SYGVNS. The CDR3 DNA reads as TGTGCCAGCAGTGAATTGGGCAAATCGAACACTGAAGCTTTCTTT. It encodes CASSELGKSNTEAFF.

The CDR3 spells CASSTTSGRIPATQYF. CDR3 nucleotide sequence: TGTGCCAGCAGCACGACTAGCGGGAGAATCCCAGCTACGCAGTATTTT. The chain is built from TRBV11-2 and TRBJ2-3; TRBD2 matches 12 bases. The CDR3 has 16 residues. Germline V lookup: CDR1 SGHAT, CDR2 FQNNGV. V gave up 5 bases and J gave up 8 bases; unmatched junction bases: 11.

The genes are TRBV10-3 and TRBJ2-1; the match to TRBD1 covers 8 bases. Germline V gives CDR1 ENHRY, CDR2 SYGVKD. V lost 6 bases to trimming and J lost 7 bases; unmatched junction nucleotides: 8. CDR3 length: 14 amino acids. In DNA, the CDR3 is TGTGCCATCAGACAGGACAGGGCAGGGAATGAGCAGTTCTTC. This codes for CAIRQDRAGNEQFF.

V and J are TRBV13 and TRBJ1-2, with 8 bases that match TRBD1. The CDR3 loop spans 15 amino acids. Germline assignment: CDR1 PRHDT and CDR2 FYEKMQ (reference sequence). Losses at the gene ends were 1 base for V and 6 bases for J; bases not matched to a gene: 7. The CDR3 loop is CASSLVGTGINGYTF. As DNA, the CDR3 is TGTGCCAGCAGCTTAGTCGGGACAGGTATCAATGGCTACACCTTC.

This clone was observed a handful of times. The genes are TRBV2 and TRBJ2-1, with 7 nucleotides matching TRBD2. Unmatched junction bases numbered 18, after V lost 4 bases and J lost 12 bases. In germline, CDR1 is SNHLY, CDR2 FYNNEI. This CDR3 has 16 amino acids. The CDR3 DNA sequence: TGTGCCAGCAGTGGACCCTTTCAGGGAGGGGAGGGCCCGCAGTTCTTC. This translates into CASSGPFQGGEGPQFF.

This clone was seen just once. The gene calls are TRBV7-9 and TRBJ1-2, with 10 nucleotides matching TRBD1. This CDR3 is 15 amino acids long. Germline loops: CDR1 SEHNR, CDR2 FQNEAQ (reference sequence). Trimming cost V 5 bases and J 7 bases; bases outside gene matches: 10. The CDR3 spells CASSPARQGASGYTF. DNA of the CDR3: TGTGCCAGCAGCCCAGCCCGACAGGGGGCGAGTGGCTACACCTTC.

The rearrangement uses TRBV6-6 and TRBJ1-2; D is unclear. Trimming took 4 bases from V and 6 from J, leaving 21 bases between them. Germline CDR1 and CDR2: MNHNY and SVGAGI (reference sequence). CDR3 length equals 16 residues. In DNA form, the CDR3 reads TGTGCCAGCAGTTCCCGAGCCCAAGCGGCAGCGGATGGCTACACCTTC. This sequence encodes CASSSRAQAAADGYTF.

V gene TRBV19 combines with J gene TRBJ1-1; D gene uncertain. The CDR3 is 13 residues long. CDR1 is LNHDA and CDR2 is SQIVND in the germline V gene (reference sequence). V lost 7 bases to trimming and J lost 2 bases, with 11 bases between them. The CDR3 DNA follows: TGTGCCAGTATCAGAGAGACAAACACTGAAGCTTTCTTT. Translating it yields CASIRETNTEAFF.

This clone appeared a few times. As DNA, the CDR3 is TGTGCCTGGAGGGGGACACTGGTGACTGAAGCTTTCTTT. Its translation: CAWRGTLVTEAFF. The genes are TRBV30 and TRBJ1-1, with TRBD1 as a possible D gene (6 bases). The V end was cut by 3 bases, the J end by 5 bases, with 13 bases between. CDR3 size: 13 residues. Germline V lookup: CDR1 GTSNPN, CDR2 SVGIG (reference sequence).

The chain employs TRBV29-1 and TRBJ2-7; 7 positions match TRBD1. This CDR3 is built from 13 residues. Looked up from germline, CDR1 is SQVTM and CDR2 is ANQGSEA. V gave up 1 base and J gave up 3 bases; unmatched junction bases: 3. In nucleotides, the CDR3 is TGCAGCGTTGAAGGGACAGGACTCTACGAGCAGTACTTC. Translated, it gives CSVEGTGLYEQYF.

For the CDR3, the DNA is TGTGCCCTTTGCGGGGCAGGGACCGAGCAGTACTTC. It translates to CALCGAGTEQYF. This rearrangement joins TRBV10-3 to TRBJ2-7; TRBD2 might be the D (6 bases). V lost 11 bases and J 6 bases, leaving 17 bases between the germline ends. Per germline, CDR1 ENHRY and CDR2 SYGVKD. The CDR3 spans 12 residues.

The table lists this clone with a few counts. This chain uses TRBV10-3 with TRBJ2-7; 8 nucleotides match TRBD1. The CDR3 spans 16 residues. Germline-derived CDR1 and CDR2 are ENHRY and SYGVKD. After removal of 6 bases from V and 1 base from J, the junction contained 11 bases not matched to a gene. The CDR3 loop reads CAISGGQGQKSYEQYF. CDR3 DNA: TGTGCCATCAGCGGAGGACAGGGCCAGAAGTCCTACGAGCAGTACTTC.

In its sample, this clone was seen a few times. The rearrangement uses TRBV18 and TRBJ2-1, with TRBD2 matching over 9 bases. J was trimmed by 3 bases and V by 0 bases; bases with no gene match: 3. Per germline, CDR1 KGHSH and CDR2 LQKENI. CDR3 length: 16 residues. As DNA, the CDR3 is TGTGCCAGCTCACCACCCGGTAGCGGGGGCTACAATGAGCAGTTCTTC. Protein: CASSPPGSGGYNEQFF.

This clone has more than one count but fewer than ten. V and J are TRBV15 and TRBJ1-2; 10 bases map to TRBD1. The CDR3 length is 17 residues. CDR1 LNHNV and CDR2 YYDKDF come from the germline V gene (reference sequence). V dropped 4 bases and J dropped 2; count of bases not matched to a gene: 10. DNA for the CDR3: TGTGCCACCAGCAAAGGGGGAGAGGACAGGGGGAACTATGGCTACACCTTC. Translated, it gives CATSKGGEDRGNYGYTF.

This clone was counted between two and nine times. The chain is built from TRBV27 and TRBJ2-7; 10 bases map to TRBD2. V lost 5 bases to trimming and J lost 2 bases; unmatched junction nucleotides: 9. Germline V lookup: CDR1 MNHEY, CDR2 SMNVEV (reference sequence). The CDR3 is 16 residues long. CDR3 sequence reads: CASSIPLAGATYEQYF. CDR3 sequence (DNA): TGTGCCAGCAGTATCCCCCTAGCGGGAGCTACCTACGAGCAGTACTTC.